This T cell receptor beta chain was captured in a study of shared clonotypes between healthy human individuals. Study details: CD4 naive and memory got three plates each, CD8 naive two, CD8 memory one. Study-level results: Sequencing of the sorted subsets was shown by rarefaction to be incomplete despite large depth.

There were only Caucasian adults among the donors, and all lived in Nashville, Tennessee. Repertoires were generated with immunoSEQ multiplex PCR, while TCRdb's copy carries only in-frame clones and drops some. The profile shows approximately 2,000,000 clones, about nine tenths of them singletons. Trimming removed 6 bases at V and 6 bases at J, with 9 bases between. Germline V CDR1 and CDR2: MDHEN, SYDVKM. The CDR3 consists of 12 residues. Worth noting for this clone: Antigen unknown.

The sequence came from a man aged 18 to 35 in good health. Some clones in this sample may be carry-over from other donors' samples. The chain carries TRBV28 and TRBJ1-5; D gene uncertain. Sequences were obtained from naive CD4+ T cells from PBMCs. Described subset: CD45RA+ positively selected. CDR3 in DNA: TGTGCCAGCAGGATCGGGAGTCAGCCCCAGCATTTT. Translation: CASRIGSQPQHF.